The clone carrying this T cell receptor (beta chain) was counted ten times or more. The data originate from a study of T cells after yellow fever vaccination. The CDR3 contains 12 residues. One entry per CDR3 protein results from TCRdb running MiXCR on the 5' RACE reads. The table records hundreds of thousands of distinct CDR3 sequences, more than 3% of them present only once. Sequencing used PBMCs, obtained on the day of the yellow fever booster vaccination. This clonotype was obtained from a man aged 18 to 29 who received the YFV17D yellow fever vaccine. The chain links TRBV3-2 to TRBJ2-3. TRBV3-2 is marked as a pseudogene. CDR3 sequence reads: CASSQESFTQYF. The CDR3 DNA reads as TGTGCCAGCAGCCAAGAATCCTTTACGCAGTATTTT.